Detailed here is one TCR beta chain. Its target is unknown. cDNA reverse transcribed from extracted RNA served as the sequencing template. Assay used: immunoSEQ multiplex PCR; TCRdb lists only in-frame clones, some missing. The top ten clones hold over 9.5% of a sample with about 180,000 clones, 40% to 65% of them seen once. Germline V gene data show CDR1 as MNHNS and CDR2 as SASEGT. V lost 6 bases to trimming and J lost 8 bases, with 16 bases between them. The CDR3 runs 13 residues. This sample was taken from a study of CD8+ T cells in alopecia areata. Findings and caveats of the study: Among the top 100, expanded CD8+ clones, as well as scalp clonality, were significantly decreased by tofacitinib. Scalp sequencing also captures normal skin's resident alphabeta T cells.

The sample's treatment: oral pan-JAK inhibitor, 5-10 mg twice daily. The starting material was CD8+ T cells sorted from blood, obtained between weeks 51 and 54, from a patient treated with tofacitinib. This chain links TRBV6-1 with TRBJ1-2; D not certain. The source of this sequence is a human donor with alopecia areata. The CDR3 here is CASSDIPPPGYTF. The CDR3 DNA reads TGTGCCAGCAGCGATATTCCCCCCCCGGGCTACACCTTC.